The clone carrying this T cell receptor beta chain was seen ten or more times. The antigen remains unidentified. The sample belongs to a study of T cells after yellow fever vaccination. Study findings and constraints: Highly abundant clonotypes carried over from the bulk population could end up in FACS-sorted repertoires as contaminants. Post-booster repertoires again held most primary-vaccination clones (approximately 96% CD4, approximately 90% CD8). Of the clonotypes, a small share occurred in both CD4 and CD8 compartments.

A universal primer site and UMIs were added as TCR cDNA was made by 5'RACE template switching. TCRdb processed the 5' RACE reads anew with MiXCR; each CDR3 protein has one entry. This table has about 73,000 distinct CDR3 sequences, roughly 8% appearing once. Trimming removed 6 bases from V and 4 bases from J, with 12 bases in between. Germline CDR1 SNHLY, CDR2 FYNNEI. The CDR3 runs to 14 residues. The chain carries TRBV2 and TRBJ1-4; D perhaps matches TRBD1 (6 bases). This specimen was CD8+ T cells sorted from PBMCs, taken on the day of the yellow fever booster vaccination. The receptor's source is a man aged 25-40 years who received the YFV17D yellow fever vaccine. The CDR3 region has the DNA TGTGCCAGCAGGAGGGGACACCTTAATGAAAAACTGTTTTTT. It codes for CASRRGHLNEKLFF.